The clone carrying this T cell receptor (beta chain) has ten or more counts. These data belong to a study of T cells in Graves' hyperthyroidism and ophthalmopathy. Each patient was aged 18 to 65 and had newly diagnosed hyperthyroidism of under 2 months' duration. Pregnant or lactating patients were excluded, as were those with uncontrolled infection or other autoimmune disease. There were TCR beta CDR3 regions amplified from RNA transcripts. First-round RT-PCR targeting the TCR CDR3 was performed with the HTBI primer set. TCRdb itself ran the multiplex PCR reads through MiXCR, one entry per CDR3 protein. The sample carries 300,000 to 400,000 distinct CDR3 sequences, over 15% recorded once. With 3 bases clipped from V and 10 bases from J, the junction kept 9 bases outside the gene matches. Germline V lookup: CDR1 GTSNPN, CDR2 SVGIG (reference sequence). The length of the CDR3 is 14 residues.

Specimen: blood. V gene TRBV30 combines with J gene TRBJ2-1, with 10 nucleotides matching TRBD2. The sequence was collected from a woman between 50 and 59 years old with Graves' hyperthyroidism. The CDR3 coding sequence is TGTGCCTGGAGGCGATTAGCGGGAGGCCCCGAGCAGTTCTTC. The encoded protein is CAWRRLAGGPEQFF.